One and the same sample provided the 30 T cell receptor beta chains below, sequenced in a study of T cell responses to AZD1222 COVID-19 vaccine. Generated by immunoSEQ multiplex PCR, the TCRdb table keeps only in-frame clones and is missing some. In the table there are 120,000 to 150,000 clones, around 89% of which are singletons. The sample in question was peripheral blood, obtained on day 0 of AZD1222 vaccination. All receptors come from an adult in good health.

This chain uses TRBV27 with TRBJ2-2; 9 nucleotides match TRBD2. There are 16 residues in the CDR3. J gave up 8 bases and V 3 bases, and 10 bases lay outside the gene matches. Germline lookup yields CDR1 MNHEY and CDR2 SMNVEV (reference sequence). The chain's CDR3 is CASSFIAGVVSGELFF. In DNA, the CDR3 is TGTGCCAGCAGTTTTATAGCGGGAGTAGTATCAGGGGAGCTGTTTTTT.

This sequence joins TRBV5-4 and TRBJ1-2, with a tentative D call TRBD1 (5 bases). V lost 1 base to trimming and J lost 2 bases, with 9 bases between them. The CDR3 is 14 residues long. The germline V gene has CDR1 SGHNT and CDR2 YYREEE (reference sequence). The CDR3 coding sequence is TGTGCCAGCAGCTTGAGTGGGGGAAACTATGGCTACACCTTC. Protein product: CASSLSGGNYGYTF.

The J gene is TRBJ2-1, the V gene TRBV6-2 or TRBV6-3; 10 nucleotides line up with TRBD2. Germline V gene lookup returns CDR1 MNHEY and CDR2 SVGEGT. This CDR3 spans 15 amino acids. V gave up 0 bases and J gave up 6 bases; unmatched junction bases: 2. The CDR3 DNA is TGTGCCAGCAGTTACTCGGCTAGCGGGAGCAATGAGCAGTTCTTC. Translated: CASSYSASGSNEQFF.

The chain combines TRBV9 with TRBJ1-5; TRBD1 agrees at 11 bases. The V gene end was trimmed by 3 bases and the J gene end by 3 bases; junction bases not matched to a gene: 2. The length of the CDR3 is 15 residues. From germline, CDR1 is SGDLS and CDR2 YYNGEE. This chain's CDR3 is CASSGGQGANQPQHF. The CDR3 DNA sequence: TGTGCCAGCAGCGGAGGACAGGGGGCCAATCAGCCCCAGCATTTT.

V gene TRBV25-1 combines with J gene TRBJ2-4, with 7 bases identical to TRBD2. The CDR3 spans 12 residues. CDR1 MGHDK and CDR2 SYGVNS come from the germline V gene. After removal of 8 bases from V and 10 bases from J, the junction contained 8 bases not matched to a gene. CDR3 coding DNA: TGTGCCAGCCTCAGTCGACTAGCTATTCAGTACTTC. Its translation: CASLSRLAIQYF. Drawing the rest from reference TRBV25-1 and TRBJ2-4, the complete variable domain is EADIYQTPRYLVIGTGKKITLECSQTMGHDKMYWYQQDPGMELHLIHYSYGVNSTEKGDLSSESTVSRIRTEHFPLTLESARPSHTSQYLCASLSRLAIQYFGAGTRLSVL.

The rearrangement links TRBV7-6 to TRBJ2-3; D is unclear. This CDR3 has 12 amino acids. The V and J ends lost 1 base and 4 bases respectively, with 3 bases between them. Per the germline V gene, CDR1 is SGHVS and CDR2 is FNYEAQ. The CDR3 DNA is TGTGCCAGCAGCTTAGTTCCAGATACGCAGTATTTT. Its protein product is CASSLVPDTQYF.

The genes are TRBV2 and TRBJ1-1; unclear D gene. V lost 4 bases, J lost 5 bases, and 8 bases lay in between. This CDR3 is built from 12 residues. Germline V gene sequence: CDR1 SNHLY, CDR2 FYNNEI. The CDR3: CASSGGYTEAFF. CDR3 DNA: TGTGCCAGCAGTGGGGGTTATACTGAAGCTTTCTTT.

A few counts support this clone. The rearrangement joins TRBV2 to TRBJ2-3; the D is unclear. The CDR3 extends over 15 amino acids. Germline assignment: CDR1 SNHLY and CDR2 FYNNEI. V was cut by 6 bases and J by 0 bases, with 13 bases left in between. The CDR3 here is CASSQLGKSTDTQYF. CDR3 nucleotide sequence: TGTGCCAGCAGCCAACTGGGTAAAAGCACAGATACGCAGTATTTT.

The V call is TRBV6-5, the J call TRBJ2-2; D perhaps matches TRBD1 (5 bases). Trimming stripped 0 bases from V and 5 bases from J, with 7 bases between. This CDR3 spans 14 amino acids. Germline V gene sequence: CDR1 MNHEY, CDR2 SVGAGI. CDR3 sequence reads: CASSYSPGTGELFF. The DNA of the CDR3 is TGTGCCAGCAGTTACTCACCAGGGACCGGGGAGCTGTTTTTT.

V gene TRBV18 combines with J gene TRBJ1-4; D ambiguous. The V and J ends lost 3 bases and 12 bases respectively, with 23 bases between them. The CDR3 totals 16 residues. Germline CDR1 and CDR2: KGHSH and LQKENI. CDR3 protein: CASSPSLNLGGGQLFF. In DNA form, the CDR3 reads TGTGCCAGCTCACCTAGTCTGAACTTGGGCGGAGGACAACTGTTTTTT.

This clone was seen more than once but under ten times. The V and J genes are TRBV7-9 and TRBJ1-4, with D maybe TRBD1 (6 bases). This CDR3 has 17 residues. Germline CDR1 is SEHNR and CDR2 is FQNEAQ (reference sequence). V was pared by 5 bases and J by 0 bases, with 16 bases between. CDR3 sequence: CASSPTGTSATNEKLFF. The CDR3 nucleotides are TGTGCCAGCAGCCCCACCGGGACATCTGCAACTAATGAAAAACTGTTTTTT.

In this sample, this clone turned up once. The genes are TRBV2 and TRBJ1-1, with D perhaps TRBD1 (5 bases). The ends were cut back, 6 bases at V and 10 bases at J, with 18 bases in the middle. The CDR3 sequence is 13 residues long. CDR1 and CDR2 from the germline V gene are SNHLY and FYNNEI. The DNA of the CDR3 is TGTGCCAGCAGCATGGGGGTGTCTCTTGGAGCTTTCTTT. Translation: CASSMGVSLGAFF.

As regards this clone: Other DNA sequences from this sample encode an identical CDR3 as well. This chain uses TRBV12-3 or TRBV12-4 with TRBJ1-5; D not certain. This CDR3 has 13 residues. Between the trimmed V and J ends, which lost 2 bases and 1 base, there was a span of 3 bases. The CDR3 DNA sequence: TGTGCCAGCAGTTTATCAAGCAATCAGCCCCAGCATTTT. Amino acid sequence: CASSLSSNQPQHF.

This chain joins TRBV27 and TRBJ2-2; D call uncertain. CDR3 length: 15 amino acids. CDR1 and CDR2 from the germline V gene are MNHEY and SMNVEV (reference sequence). The ends were cut back, 5 bases at V and 9 bases at J, with 19 bases in the middle. Here the CDR3 reads CASSPPHTISRELFF. The CDR3 DNA reads as TGTGCCAGCAGTCCCCCTCACACGATTTCCAGGGAGCTGTTTTTT.

This clone appeared a single time. The CDR3, as DNA: TGTGCCACCAGTGAGGACCGTGGGACTAGCGGACTCAAAGAGACCCAGTACTTC. This codes for CATSEDRGTSGLKETQYF. The chain has TRBV24-1 and TRBJ2-5; 11 nucleotides agree with TRBD2. Trimming removed 4 bases from V and 3 bases from J; junction bases left unmatched: 12. Germline CDR1 KGHDR, CDR2 SFDVKD. The CDR3 has 18 residues.

The V gene is TRBV27, the J gene TRBJ1-2, with 11 bases fitting TRBD1. The CDR3 has 15 amino acids. CDR1 is MNHEY and CDR2 is SMNVEV in the germline V gene (reference sequence). V shed 5 bases and J 4 bases; nucleotides not matched to a gene: 6. The CDR3: CASSTGTGGSYGYTF. CDR3 bases: TGTGCCAGCAGTACCGGGACAGGGGGAAGCTATGGCTACACCTTC.

The chain carries TRBV3-1 (or the pseudogene TRBV3-2) and TRBJ1-5; D perhaps matches TRBD1 (5 bases). The CDR3 covers 15 residues. Trimming cost V 0 bases and J 5 bases, with 11 bases left between them. The germline CDR1 and CDR2 sequences are LGHDT and YNNKEL (reference sequence). CDR3 DNA: TGTGCCAGCAGCCAAGAAGGCAGGGAGGATCAGCCCCAGCATTTT. As protein: CASSQEGREDQPQHF.

The chain employs TRBV4-2 and TRBJ2-5; D is tentatively TRBD1 or TRBD2 (5 bases each). V gave up 1 base and J gave up 0 bases, with 9 bases separating them. Germline values: CDR1 LGHNA, CDR2 YNFKEQ. The CDR3 totals 15 residues. The CDR3 sequence is CASSQGGTNQETQYF. The CDR3 DNA sequence: TGTGCCAGCAGCCAAGGTGGGACGAACCAAGAGACCCAGTACTTC.

The rearrangement links TRBV27 to TRBJ2-7; tentative D call: TRBD2 (6 bases). Germline values: CDR1 MNHEY, CDR2 SMNVEV (reference sequence). Trimming took 5 bases from V and 0 from J, leaving 14 bases between them. The CDR3 covers 15 residues. The CDR3 loop is CASSAGRGSSYEQYF. As DNA, the CDR3 is TGTGCCAGCAGTGCGGGGAGAGGAAGCTCCTACGAGCAGTACTTC.

This chain links TRBV9 with TRBJ2-2; either TRBD1 or TRBD2 may supply D (5 bases each). V lost 3 bases and J lost 3, with 9 bases in between. There are 14 residues in the CDR3. CDR1 and CDR2 from the germline V gene are SGDLS and YYNGEE. The chain's CDR3 is CASSALGDTGELFF. In DNA, the CDR3 is TGTGCCAGCAGCGCGCTGGGGGACACCGGGGAGCTGTTTTTT.

The rearrangement uses TRBV12-3 or TRBV12-4 and TRBJ2-7; tentative D call: TRBD2 (5 bases). The CDR3 has 12 residues. The germline V and J ends were trimmed by 4 bases and 7 bases, with 11 bases remaining between them. The CDR3: CASSSTVAEQYF. Here the CDR3 DNA reads TGTGCCAGCAGTTCCACAGTAGCGGAGCAGTACTTC.

V usage is TRBV9 and J usage is TRBJ2-7; 11 bases agree with TRBD1. Trimming took 3 bases from V and 7 from J; bases not matched to a gene: 6. Germline V gene sequence: CDR1 SGDLS, CDR2 YYNGEE. The CDR3 length is 14 residues. CDR3 in DNA: TGTGCCAGCAGCGGGACAGGGGGCTGGGAAGAGCAGTACTTC. Protein sequence: CASSGTGGWEEQYF.

The DNA for the CDR3 is TGTGCCAGCAGCTGGATGTCTCAATCAGGAGGCTACACCTTC. This codes for CASSWMSQSGGYTF. The chain carries TRBV7-9 and TRBJ1-2; D unclear. Looked up from germline, CDR1 is SEHNR and CDR2 is FQNEAQ (reference sequence). The V gene lost 4 bases and the J gene lost 8 bases, with 17 bases spanning the gap. The CDR3 has 14 residues. The full variable domain, rest sourced from reference TRBV7-9 and TRBJ1-2, is DTGVSQNPRHKITKRGQNVTFRCDPISEHNRLYWYRQTLGQGPEFLTYFQNEAQLEKSRLLSDRFSAERPKGSFSTLEIQRTEQGDSAMYLCASSWMSQSGGYTFGSGTRLTVV.

Written as DNA, the CDR3 is TGTGCCAGCAGTTACGGACGGGGGTTCTACAATGAGCAGTTCTTC. This translates into CASSYGRGFYNEQFF. The chain carries TRBV6-5 and TRBJ2-1, with D perhaps matching TRBD2 (6 bases). From germline, CDR1 is MNHEY and CDR2 SVGAGI. The V gene lost 2 bases and the J gene lost 3 bases, with 11 bases spanning the gap. This CDR3 comprises 15 residues.

The chain employs TRBV10-3 and TRBJ2-1; 9 bases match TRBD2. Germline-derived CDR1 and CDR2 are ENHRY and SYGVKD. The V gene end was trimmed by 2 bases and the J gene end by 5 bases; junction bases not matched to a gene: 4. This CDR3 is built from 15 residues. DNA of the CDR3: TGTGCCATCAGTGAGAGACTAGCGGATAACAATGAGCAGTTCTTC. It yields the protein CAISERLADNNEQFF.

The chain uses TRBV28 and TRBJ1-2, with D uncertain. Germline CDR1 MDHEN, CDR2 SYDVKM. This CDR3 is 15 amino acids long. The V gene lost 1 base and the J gene lost 6 bases, with 15 bases spanning the gap. The CDR3 bases are TGTGCCAGCAGTTTATCCTCCCCGGGAAGGGATGGCTACACCTTC. Its translation: CASSLSSPGRDGYTF.

There are a few counts of this clone. V and J are TRBV10-1 and TRBJ1-5; weak D call: TRBD1 (6 bases). The CDR3 runs 16 residues. Germline V gives CDR1 WNHNN, CDR2 SYGVQD (reference sequence). V lost 5 bases, J lost 5 bases, and 19 bases lay in between. The CDR3 DNA follows: TGCGCCAGCAGTTCCAGGGGTAATGAAAGGGATCAGCCCCAGCATTTT. Amino acids: CASSSRGNERDQPQHF.

V gene TRBV5-8 combines with J gene TRBJ1-5; D unresolved. V was cut by 0 bases and J by 1 base, with 11 bases left in between. Per the germline V gene, CDR1 is SGHTS and CDR2 is YDEGEE. The CDR3 has 16 residues. The CDR3 sequence: CASSLEGLRSNQPQHF. DNA of the CDR3: TGTGCCAGCAGCTTGGAGGGCTTAAGAAGCAATCAGCCCCAGCATTTT. The full variable domain, completed using reference TRBV5-8 and TRBJ1-5, is EAGVTQSPTHLIKTRGQQATLRCSPISGHTSVYWYQQALGLGLQFLLWYDEGEERNRGNFPPRFSGRQFPNYSSELNVNALELEDSALYLCASSLEGLRSNQPQHFGDGTRLSIL.

This chain uses TRBV7-9 with TRBJ2-5; D uncertain. CDR3 length equals 13 residues. Per germline, CDR1 SEHNR and CDR2 FQNEAQ (reference sequence). Trimming took 5 bases from V and 5 from J, leaving 12 bases between them. Here the CDR3 DNA reads TGTGCCAGCAGCCCCCCCCCTGGGGAGACCCAGTACTTC. Amino acids: CASSPPPGETQYF.

V gene TRBV29-1 combines with J gene TRBJ1-5; no firm D call. The ends were cut back, 6 bases at V and 3 bases at J, with 12 bases in the middle. The CDR3 totals 13 residues. Germline CDR1 and CDR2: SQVTM and ANQGSEA. CDR3: CSVSGGPNQPQHF. CDR3 nucleotide sequence: TGCAGCGTCTCGGGAGGGCCCAATCAGCCCCAGCATTTT.